Each of the 28 T cell receptor beta chains below was sequenced from the same sample in a study of blood T cell repertoires in COVID-19. Using immunoSEQ multiplex PCR, the repertoire was profiled, and TCRdb retains in-frame clones only, with some absent. The table has approximately 150,000 clones, around four fifths seen once. Material: peripheral blood. These receptor sequences come from a woman older than 75 with acute or convalescent COVID-19.

This clone was observed a handful of times. The rearrangement links TRBV7-3 to TRBJ2-1, with 8 bases fitting TRBD1. V lost 6 bases, J lost 5 bases, and 12 bases stayed unmatched. Germline-derived CDR1 and CDR2 are SGHTA and FQGTGA. The CDR3 covers 16 residues. In nucleotides, the CDR3 is TGTGCCAGCAGTGAAAGACAGGGGTTGTTTAACAATGAGCAGTTCTTC. This sequence encodes CASSERQGLFNNEQFF.

The chain recombines TRBV19 with TRBJ1-4; D is unresolved. Germline V lookup: CDR1 LNHDA, CDR2 SQIVND (reference sequence). The CDR3 runs to 15 residues. V dropped 3 bases and J dropped 3 bases, with 11 bases sitting between them. CDR3 nucleotides: TGTGCCAGTAGTATCGGGAGGTTCTCTAATGAAAAACTGTTTTTT. This translates into CASSIGRFSNEKLFF.

The genes are TRBV5-4 and TRBJ1-4; no clear D. Germline V gene data show CDR1 as SGHNT and CDR2 as YYREEE (reference sequence). Trimming left V 0 bases short and J 4 bases short, with 10 bases between. The CDR3 contains 15 residues. Written as DNA, the CDR3 is TGTGCCAGCAGCTTGGGGGCACCACGTAATGAAAAACTGTTTTTT. As protein: CASSLGAPRNEKLFF.

About this clone itself: Other DNA sequences in the sample encode the same CDR3. The rearrangement joins TRBV7-9 to TRBJ1-3, with D unclear. Trimming took off 1 base at V and 0 bases at J, with 7 bases between the two ends. The CDR3 extends over 15 amino acids. From germline, CDR1 is SEHNR and CDR2 FQNEAQ (reference sequence). CDR3 sequence reads: CASSLGALSGNTIYF. CDR3 in DNA: TGTGCCAGCAGCTTAGGAGCCCTCTCTGGAAACACCATATATTTT.

The chain combines TRBV30 with TRBJ1-2, with D maybe TRBD1 (5 bases). Germline CDR1 reads GTSNPN; CDR2 reads SVGIG (reference sequence). V lost 0 bases to trimming and J lost 3 bases, with 11 bases between them. The CDR3 totals 14 residues. The chain's CDR3 is CAWSVGGGDYGYTF. The CDR3 DNA sequence: TGTGCCTGGAGTGTAGGTGGGGGGGACTATGGCTACACCTTC.

The chain combines TRBV5-1 with TRBJ2-1, with D possibly being TRBD1 (6 bases). Germline V CDR1 and CDR2: SGHRS, YFSETQ. Trimming took 0 bases from V and 2 from J, leaving 6 bases between them. The CDR3 runs 14 residues. As DNA, the CDR3 is TGCGCCAGCAGCTTGGACAGGGCCTACAATGAGCAGTTCTTC. It encodes CASSLDRAYNEQFF.

Only one count was recorded for this clone. V usage is TRBV19 and J usage is TRBJ1-5; 10 nucleotides agree with TRBD1. Germline V gives CDR1 LNHDA, CDR2 SQIVND (reference sequence). Trimming at V came to 6 bases and at J to 7 bases, leaving 12 bases not matched to a gene. The length of the CDR3 is 16 residues. The CDR3 reads CASRAPTGGAEQPQHF. The CDR3 region has the DNA TGTGCCAGTAGGGCCCCGACAGGGGGCGCGGAACAGCCCCAGCATTTT.

This chain links TRBV11-2 with TRBJ1-3; tentative D call: TRBD1 (6 bases). The V end lost 2 bases, the J end lost 4 bases, and 15 bases lay between the germline ends. The CDR3 contains 16 residues. Germline CDR1 is SGHAT and CDR2 is FQNNGV. Here the CDR3 reads CASSLSPGGEGNTIYF. The CDR3 bases are TGTGCCAGCAGCTTATCTCCGGGGGGCGAGGGAAACACCATATATTTT.

The rearrangement joins TRBV5-1 to TRBJ2-1; D is perhaps TRBD2 (7 bases). CDR1 and CDR2 from the germline V gene are SGHRS and YFSETQ. CDR3 size: 16 residues. V was trimmed by 5 bases and J by 7 bases, leaving 22 bases between them. CDR3 sequence reads: CASRIGGGAVLNEQFF. CDR3 sequence (DNA): TGCGCCAGCAGGATAGGAGGGGGGGCCGTTTTGAATGAGCAGTTCTTC.

The chain couples TRBV7-2 to TRBJ2-3; 9 bases are a match to TRBD2. In germline, CDR1 is SGHTA, CDR2 FQGNSA. The CDR3 covers 16 residues. With 0 bases clipped from V and 5 bases from J, the junction kept 6 bases outside the gene matches. As DNA, the CDR3 is TGTGCCAGCAGCTTAGCTCCGCGGGGGGGCTTAGATACGCAGTATTTT. Residues: CASSLAPRGGLDTQYF.

This chain connects TRBV27 to TRBJ2-3, with TRBD2 identical over 12 bases. This CDR3 is built from 17 residues. The V gene end was trimmed by 2 bases and the J gene end by 8 bases; junction bases not matched to a gene: 11. Germline-derived CDR1 and CDR2 are MNHEY and SMNVEV (reference sequence). The CDR3 protein is CASSLVTSGRFLATQYF. The CDR3 DNA follows: TGTGCCAGCAGTTTAGTTACTAGCGGGAGGTTCCTTGCTACGCAGTATTTT.

This chain links TRBV19 with TRBJ1-1; D not certain. The CDR3 length is 12 residues. The V end lost 2 bases, the J end lost 6 bases, and 7 bases lay between the germline ends. Germline V gene data show CDR1 as LNHDA and CDR2 as SQIVND (reference sequence). CDR3 region: CASSISGAEAFF. The CDR3 coding sequence is TGTGCCAGTAGTATATCGGGAGCTGAAGCTTTCTTT.

V is TRBV3-1 (or the pseudogene TRBV3-2) and J is TRBJ2-1; tentatively, D is TRBD2 (5 bases). The CDR3 is 14 amino acids. Trimming took 5 bases from V and 8 from J, leaving 16 bases between them. In germline, CDR1 is LGHDT, CDR2 YNNKEL (reference sequence). The CDR3 nucleotides are TGTGCCAGCAGCATGGGCCTAGCAAGCGATGAGCAGTTCTTC. Translation gives CASSMGLASDEQFF.

The J gene is TRBJ1-1, the V gene TRBV3-1 (or the pseudogene TRBV3-2), with TRBD1 identical over 10 bases. This CDR3 is 14 amino acids long. J lost 4 bases, V lost 4 bases, and 3 bases had no gene match. Germline V gene lookup returns CDR1 LGHDT and CDR2 YNNKEL (reference sequence). CDR3 coding DNA: TGTGCCAGCAGCCCGACAGGGGGCGTCACTGAAGCTTTCTTT. This gives the protein CASSPTGGVTEAFF.

The V and J genes are TRBV5-1 and TRBJ2-3, with 7 nucleotides matching TRBD2. The germline gives CDR1 SGHRS, CDR2 YFSETQ. The CDR3 is made up of 15 amino acids. V trimming: 4 bases; J trimming: 3 bases; junction bases outside the gene matches: 8. The CDR3 DNA is TGCGCCAGCAGCGGAGCGGGGTATGGAACAGATACGCAGTATTTT. It encodes CASSGAGYGTDTQYF. Using reference TRBV5-1 and TRBJ2-3 for the parts outside the CDR3, the full variable domain is KAGVTQTPRYLIKTRGQQVTLSCSPISGHRSVSWYQQTPGQGLQFLFEYFSETQRNKGNFPGRFSGRQFSNSRSEMNVSTLELGDSALYLCASSGAGYGTDTQYFGPGTRLTVL.

This chain connects TRBV6-6 to TRBJ2-7; TRBD1 agrees at 8 bases. V shed 7 bases, J shed 3 bases, and the junction held 11 bases outside the gene matches. The germline gives CDR1 MNHNY, CDR2 SVGAGI (reference sequence). The CDR3 covers 15 residues. CDR3 residues: CASKKARDRSYEQYF. CDR3 DNA sequence: TGTGCCAGCAAAAAAGCCCGGGACAGGAGCTACGAGCAGTACTTC.

The chain links TRBV18 to TRBJ2-1; TRBD2 aligns across 10 bases. The ends lost 2 bases at V and 4 bases at J; junction bases unmatched: 11. CDR1 is KGHSH, CDR2 LQKENI, per germline. The CDR3 runs to 18 residues. CDR3 residues: CASSPGTSDVGVYNEQFF. The CDR3 region has the DNA TGTGCCAGCTCACCAGGGACTAGCGACGTGGGGGTATACAATGAGCAGTTCTTC.

The rearrangement links TRBV11-2 to TRBJ1-1; D is undetermined. The ends were cut back, 3 bases at V and 4 bases at J, with 9 bases in the middle. Per germline, CDR1 SGHAT and CDR2 FQNNGV. The CDR3 loop spans 13 amino acids. The CDR3 sequence is CASSFWETTEAFF. In DNA form, the CDR3 reads TGTGCCAGCAGCTTCTGGGAGACCACTGAAGCTTTCTTT.

This clone was observed once. The chain links TRBV4-3 to TRBJ2-2; D may be TRBD1 (6 bases). The CDR3 loop spans 16 amino acids. V gave up 1 base and J gave up 0 bases, with 9 bases separating them. Germline lookup yields CDR1 LGHNA and CDR2 YSLEER. CDR3 loop: CASSQVAGANTGELFF. The DNA for the CDR3 is TGCGCCAGCAGCCAAGTGGCAGGGGCGAACACCGGGGAGCTGTTTTTT.

The chain recombines TRBV7-2 with TRBJ2-3; no firm D call. Germline CDR1 and CDR2: SGHTA and FQGNSA. The CDR3 loop spans 16 amino acids. V gave up 4 bases and J gave up 0 bases, with 14 bases separating them. The CDR3, as DNA: TGTGCCAGCAGCTCAAGCATAGCCTCTAGCACAGATACGCAGTATTTT. Translating gives CASSSSIASSTDTQYF. Complete variable domain (other parts from reference TRBV7-2 and TRBJ2-3): GAGVSQSPSNKVTEKGKDVELRCDPISGHTALYWYRQSLGQGLEFLIYFQGNSAPDKSGLPSDRFSAERTGGSVSTLTIQRTQQEDSAVYLCASSSSIASSTDTQYFGPGTRLTVL.

This clone was observed at least ten times. The chain combines TRBV29-1 with TRBJ2-1, with TRBD1 matching 10 bases. Germline V gives CDR1 SQVTM, CDR2 ANQGSEA. This CDR3 has 13 residues. V lost 7 bases and J lost 4; bases outside the gene matches: 4. The CDR3 protein is CSAWTGGYNEQFF. CDR3 bases: TGCAGCGCCTGGACAGGGGGATACAATGAGCAGTTCTTC.

This rearrangement joins TRBV7-2 to TRBJ2-2; 8 nucleotides line up with TRBD1. The germline gives CDR1 SGHTA, CDR2 FQGNSA. The CDR3 totals 15 residues. The V gene end was trimmed by 5 bases and the J gene end by 3 bases; junction bases not matched to a gene: 5. The CDR3 is CASSQGQVHTGELFF. Here the CDR3 DNA reads TGTGCCAGCAGCCAGGGACAGGTCCACACCGGGGAGCTGTTTTTT.

The chain uses TRBV7-2 and TRBJ2-1, with TRBD1 matching over 7 bases. Germline CDR1 and CDR2: SGHTA and FQGNSA. This CDR3 spans 14 amino acids. The junction had 11 bases not matched to a gene; V was cut back by 5 bases and J by 10 bases. In DNA form, the CDR3 reads TGTGCCAGCAGCCTGGACAGGCTCTCTCGGGAGCAGTTCTTC. Translated, it gives CASSLDRLSREQFF.

The J gene is TRBJ2-7, the V gene TRBV28; 8 nucleotides agree with TRBD1. CDR1 and CDR2 (germline): MDHEN, SYDVKM. The CDR3 runs to 14 residues. V lost 3 bases, J lost 4 bases, and 5 bases stayed unmatched. For the CDR3, the DNA is TGTGCCAGCAGTTTCAGGGGGCGCGGATACGAGCAGTACTTC. It yields the protein CASSFRGRGYEQYF.

The rearrangement joins TRBV5-1 to TRBJ2-5; TRBD1 matches at 7 bases. Germline CDR1 and CDR2: SGHRS and YFSETQ. V shed 4 bases, J shed 2 bases, and the junction held 2 bases outside the gene matches. There are 13 residues in the CDR3. CDR3 loop: CASSLGQQETQYF. CDR3 DNA: TGCGCCAGCAGCCTGGGACAGCAAGAGACCCAGTACTTC.

With respect to this clone: At one of its ends the junction is not consistent with the germline gene, which may arise from a read error. The chain recombines TRBV27 with TRBJ1-5; 7 bases agree with TRBD1. This CDR3 spans 18 amino acids. CDR1 is MNHEY and CDR2 is SMNVEV in the germline V gene (reference sequence). DNA for the CDR3: TGTGTCAGCAGTTTTCAGTGGCGCGAGGGGGCAAGCAATCAGCCCCAGCATTTT. Its protein is CVSSFQWREGASNQPQHF.

This clone was seen only a few times. V and J are TRBV19 and TRBJ1-4, with 9 bases fitting TRBD1. Looked up from germline, CDR1 is LNHDA and CDR2 is SQIVND (reference sequence). V shed 1 base, J shed 5 bases, and the junction held 5 bases outside the gene matches. This CDR3 region has 16 residues. The CDR3 reads CASSIAGTGMNEKLFF. The CDR3 DNA reads as TGTGCCAGTAGTATAGCAGGGACAGGGATGAATGAAAAACTGTTTTTT.

This clone was counted a few times. CDR3 bases: TGCGCCAGCAGCTTGGAACACTCTGGAAACACCATATATTTT. Translated, it gives CASSLEHSGNTIYF. The V and J genes are TRBV5-1 and TRBJ1-3; D is ambiguous. The CDR3 length is 14 residues. Germline CDR1 is SGHRS and CDR2 is YFSETQ. Trimming stripped 0 bases from V and 0 bases from J, with 4 bases between. Variable domain in full (rest from reference TRBV5-1 and TRBJ1-3): KAGVTQTPRYLIKTRGQQVTLSCSPISGHRSVSWYQQTPGQGLQFLFEYFSETQRNKGNFPGRFSGRQFSNSRSEMNVSTLELGDSALYLCASSLEHSGNTIYFGEGSWLTVV.